This T cell receptor (beta chain) comes out of a study of CD8 T cell repertoires and HIV-1 epitope variants (dated by TCRdb to about 2020). Turning to the overall study: Twenty-five peptides representing autologous and known Gag and Nef epitope variants were each used to stimulate T cells in separate culture wells. The epitopes tested were three Gag epitope families plus Nef HW9 and YT9. A CMV, EBV and flu peptide pool, the Ebola AY9 epitope as negative control, and a no-peptide well were included as control conditions. Cultures were maintained for approximately 9 days in IMDM with gentamicin, and half-media changes adding IL-2, IL-7 and IL-15 were performed on days 3 and 7. A total of 83 T cell cultures were run, with each culture condition performed in triplicate except for one peptide, which was performed in duplicate. An aliquot of 1M T cells was set aside as an uncultured baseline condition, separate from the 80 or so T cell cultures. T cells were enriched using the EasySep Human T Cell Enrichment Kit and were co-cultured with equal numbers of autologous T cell-negative cells serving as antigen-presenting cells. The research as a whole found: The assay identified only TCR beta chains and indicated proliferation to antigen, not T cell function or cytokine profile. The study identified roughly ten antigen-specific TCR beta clonotypes, more than five of which appeared to be cross-reactive for autologous or known escape epitope variants. Several clonotypes recognized the Nef KF9 family and one clonotype recognized the HW9 family, while no responses to the TAALDMSHF plasma variant were seen.

The CDR1 and CDR2 encoded by the germline V gene are SGDLS and YYNGEE. Measured from the cysteine to the phenylalanine, the CDR3 is 13 residues long. Kept here is only the CDR3 DNA, which spans 39 bases and is read in frame from base 1. V is reduced by 4 bases and J by 5 bases, leaving a spacing of 11 bases between them. A remark on this clone: Its cognate antigen has yet to be identified. No clone much larger than this one lies a single base away; base qualities are absent.

TCR beta CDR3 regions were sequenced at survey depth on the immunoSEQ platform. The QIAamp DNA micro kit was used to extract genomic DNA from every cultured and uncultured CD8+ T cell population. Under the source paper's analysis protocol: Any sample with under 5,000 productive reads was excluded, and this exclusion removed about 7% of the roughly 80 cultures stimulated with HIV peptides. A MANAFEST web app trimmed sequences to CDR3 and removed nonproductive sequences, CDR3s under 5 amino acids, and those not starting C or ending F/W. Antigen-specific clonotypes had to expand in at least 2 of 3 replicates versus no-peptide control at FDR 0.01, only within one epitope family. Specific clonotypes also needed at least fivefold higher frequency than in wells stimulated with peptides from other epitope families. TCRdb limited this immuneACCESS table to in-frame rearrangements with V and J called. A share of clones is missing; checked studies link under half to unresolved V genes, and the rest is unexplained. That table supplies the V and J calls and clone size; D and trimming were determined from the DNA. Present in this sample are 4,500 to 6,000 clones, about three fifths of which were seen just once. The ten largest clones take up roughly 45% of the sample.

The EasySep Human CD8+ T Cell Enrichment Kit was used on day 10 to isolate CD8+ T cells from every culture. This receptor was identified in a male donor with HIV. The chain is assembled from TRBV9 and TRBJ2-3, with an unclear D gene assignment. Sequencing was done on a sample of cultured CD8+ T cells derived from PBMCs. The CDR3 amino acid sequence is: CASSSIPEDTQYF. In nucleotides, the sequence is TGTGCCAGCAGCTCGATCCCAGAAGATACGCAGTATTTT.